These T cell receptor beta chains were read from a single sample in a study of blood T cell repertoires in COVID-19. Here immunoSEQ multiplex PCR was the method, and the copy in TCRdb shows in-frame clones only, minus some. The sample includes about 120,000 clones, roughly 87% of them seen just once. Sequenced sample: peripheral blood. These receptors were taken from an elderly man with acute or convalescent COVID-19. The CDR3 runs from the conserved cysteine through the conserved F or W. The D gene is left open where the match is weak. Where a row states a size, it is once, few, many or the class of an expanded clone; other rows omit it.

CDR3: CASSMDRGYSNQPQHF
DNA: TGTGCCAGTAGTATGGACAGGGGCTATAGCAATCAGCCCCAGCATTTT
V: TRBV19
J: TRBJ1-5
length: 16
size: few
D: TRBD1

CDR3: CASSLVGDSQPQHF
DNA: TGTGCCAGCAGCTTAGTAGGGGATTCTCAGCCCCAGCATTTT
V: TRBV7-8
J: TRBJ1-5
length: 14
size: .
D: .

CDR3: CASSPPSDRIGTSGRSYEQYF
DNA: TGTGCCAGCTCACCACCATCTGACCGAATCGGGACTAGCGGGAGGTCCTACGAGCAGTACTTC
V: TRBV18
J: TRBJ2-7
length: 21
size: once
D: TRBD2

CDR3: CASSEGVSGANVLTF
DNA: TGTGCTAGCAGCGAGGGGGTGAGCGGGGCCAACGTCCTGACTTTC
V: TRBV7-7
J: TRBJ2-6
length: 15
size: few
D: .

CDR3: CASSYSKQLLNEKLFF
DNA: TGTGCCAGCAGTTACTCAAAACAGCTCCTTAATGAAAAACTGTTTTTT
V: TRBV6-5
J: TRBJ1-4
length: 16
size: .
D: .

CDR3: CASSVETGGGGYTF
DNA: TGTGCCAGCAGCGTAGAGACAGGGGGCGGTGGCTACACCTTC
V: TRBV9
J: TRBJ1-2
length: 14
size: .
D: TRBD1

CDR3: CASSAPRGGRNTEAFF
DNA: TGTGCCAGCAGTGCCCCTCGGGGAGGAAGAAACACTGAAGCTTTCTTT
V: TRBV6-1
J: TRBJ1-1
length: 16
size: .
D: .

CDR3: CASADGQSSYNEQFF
DNA: TGTGCTAGTGCCGACGGACAGAGCTCCTACAATGAGCAGTTCTTC
V: TRBV12-5
J: TRBJ2-1
length: 15
size: .
D: .

CDR3: CASSQQGNTIYF
DNA: TGTGCCAGCAGCCAACAGGGGAACACCATATATTTT
V: TRBV7-8
J: TRBJ1-3
length: 12
size: .
D: TRBD1

CDR3: CASSSRGGSYEQYF
DNA: TGTGCCAGCAGTTCCCGCGGTGGCTCCTACGAGCAGTACTTC
V: TRBV6-5
J: TRBJ2-7
length: 14
size: few
D: .

CDR3: CAGHAKTSASTDTQYF
DNA: TGTGCCGGACACGCCAAGACTAGCGCAAGCACAGATACGCAGTATTTT
V: TRBV5-4
J: TRBJ2-3
length: 16
size: .
D: TRBD2

CDR3: CASSPLGTPTGELFF
DNA: TGTGCCAGCAGTCCCCTCGGGACACCCACCGGGGAGCTGTTTTTT
V: TRBV27
J: TRBJ2-2
length: 15
size: .
D: .

CDR3: CASSSGDGWDSPLHF
DNA: TGTGCCAGCAGCTCAGGGGACGGGTGGGATTCACCCCTCCACTTT
V: TRBV7-9
J: TRBJ1-6
length: 15
size: .
D: .

CDR3: CASSQASISGNTIYF
DNA: TGTGCCAGCAGCCAAGCCTCTATCTCTGGAAACACCATATATTTT
V: TRBV14
J: TRBJ1-3
length: 15
size: .
D: .

CDR3: CASSSEGGRLGTEAFF
DNA: TGTGCCAGCAGCTCCGAGGGGGGGCGGTTAGGCACTGAAGCTTTCTTT
V: TRBV7-9
J: TRBJ1-1
length: 16
size: .
D: .

CDR3: CSVGVGVYEQYF
DNA: TGCAGCGTGGGTGTGGGAGTCTACGAGCAGTACTTC
V: TRBV29-1
J: TRBJ2-7
length: 12
size: .
D: .

CDR3: CASSPWGRGDTEAFF
DNA: TGTGCCAGCAGCCCCTGGGGGAGGGGCGACACTGAAGCTTTCTTT
V: TRBV7-2
J: TRBJ1-1
length: 15
size: .
D: .

CDR3: CASSPKGMGTGLLATNEKLFF
DNA: TGTGCCAGTAGTCCCAAGGGTATGGGGACAGGACTCCTTGCAACTAATGAAAAACTGTTTTTT
V: TRBV19
J: TRBJ1-4
length: 21
size: few
D: TRBD1

CDR3: CASSKQGPYSNQPQHF
DNA: TGTGCCAGTAGTAAACAGGGGCCGTATAGCAATCAGCCCCAGCATTTT
V: TRBV19
J: TRBJ1-5
length: 16
size: .
D: TRBD1

CDR3: CASSAGTKNPFF
DNA: TGTGCCAGCAGCGCCGGGACTAAAAATCCGTTCTTC
V: TRBV11-3
J: TRBJ2-1
length: 12
size: .
D: TRBD2

CDR3: CASSIGPGEGTQYF
DNA: TGTGCCAGTAGTATAGGGCCAGGGGAGGGGACCCAGTACTTC
V: TRBV19
J: TRBJ2-5
length: 14
size: .
D: .

CDR3: CASSDKTGDTEAFF
DNA: TGTGCCAGCAGTGATAAGACCGGGGACACTGAAGCTTTCTTT
V: TRBV2
J: TRBJ1-1
length: 14
size: .
D: .

CDR3: CASSLKGNAKVSDTQYF
DNA: TGTGCCAGCAGTTTAAAGGGGAACGCAAAAGTCTCGGATACGCAGTATTTT
V: TRBV27
J: TRBJ2-3
length: 17
size: .
D: .

CDR3: CASSLASGGNTGELFF
DNA: TGCGCCAGCAGCTTGGCTAGCGGGGGGAACACCGGGGAGCTGTTTTTT
V: TRBV5-1
J: TRBJ2-2
length: 16
size: .
D: TRBD2

CDR3: CASSKSGTGNEKLFF
DNA: TGTGCCAGCAGCAAATCCGGGACAGGGAATGAAAAACTGTTTTTT
V: TRBV6-5
J: TRBJ1-4
length: 15
size: .
D: TRBD1

CDR3: CASSLGQGRGEKLFF
DNA: TGCGCCAGCAGCCTGGGACAGGGGAGAGGGGAAAAACTGTTTTTT
V: TRBV4-3
J: TRBJ1-4
length: 15
size: .
D: TRBD1

CDR3: CAKPDREIEGNQPQHF
DNA: TGTGCCAAACCGGACAGGGAAATCGAAGGCAATCAGCCCCAGCATTTT
V: TRBV21-1
J: TRBJ1-5
length: 16
size: .
D: .

CDR3: CSVYGGEVTQYF
DNA: TGCAGCGTTTATGGCGGCGAAGTGACCCAGTACTTC
V: TRBV29-1
J: TRBJ2-5
length: 12
size: .
D: .

CDR3: CASRASQGRSPLHF
DNA: TGTGCCAGTAGGGCCTCCCAGGGAAGATCACCCCTCCACTTT
V: TRBV19
J: TRBJ1-6
length: 14
size: .
D: .

CDR3: CASTSGRETQYF
DNA: TGTGCCAGCACCTCAGGGCGAGAGACCCAGTACTTC
V: TRBV11-2
J: TRBJ2-5
length: 12
size: few
D: .

CDR3: CASRYGISYGYTF
DNA: TGTGCCAGCAGGTACGGGATTTCCTATGGCTACACCTTC
V: TRBV7-2
J: TRBJ1-2
length: 13
size: .
D: .

CDR3: CAITPGPYNEQFF
DNA: TGTGCCATCACTCCTGGGCCCTACAATGAGCAGTTCTTC
V: TRBV10-3
J: TRBJ2-1
length: 13
size: .
D: .

CDR3: CASRSQQNTEAFF
DNA: TGTGCCAGCAGGTCACAGCAGAACACTGAAGCTTTCTTT
V: TRBV6-6
J: TRBJ1-1
length: 13
size: .
D: .

CDR3: CASSHRGRPPYEQYF
DNA: TGTGCCAGCAGCCACCGCGGGAGGCCCCCCTACGAGCAGTACTTC
V: TRBV3-1/TRBV3-2
J: TRBJ2-7
length: 15
size: .
D: TRBD2

CDR3: CASSTTGTVNSPLHF
DNA: TGTGCCAGCAGCACAACCGGGACAGTTAATTCACCCCTCCACTTT
V: TRBV6-5
J: TRBJ1-6
length: 15
size: .
D: TRBD1

CDR3: CASSQGIDSSGANVLTF
DNA: TGCGCCAGCAGCCAAGGTATAGACAGCTCTGGGGCCAACGTCCTGACTTTC
V: TRBV4-3
J: TRBJ2-6
length: 17
size: .
D: .

CDR3: CASSPRGRTDTQYF
DNA: TGTGCCAGCAGCCCCCGAGGCCGCACAGATACGCAGTATTTT
V: TRBV7-9
J: TRBJ2-3
length: 14
size: .
D: .

CDR3: CASSIRQGSDTQYF
DNA: TGTGCCAGTAGTATCAGACAGGGGTCAGATACGCAGTATTTT
V: TRBV19
J: TRBJ2-3
length: 14
size: .
D: TRBD1

CDR3: CSAGDYEQYF
DNA: TGCAGCGCCGGGGACTACGAGCAGTACTTC
V: TRBV29-1
J: TRBJ2-7
length: 10
size: .
D: .

CDR3: CASSLVSGETQYF
DNA: TGTGCCAGCAGTTTGGTGTCAGGAGAGACCCAGTACTTC
V: TRBV12-3/TRBV12-4
J: TRBJ2-5
length: 13
size: once
D: .

CDR3: CASRAGTGVFGYTF
DNA: TGTGCCAGCAGGGCCGGGACAGGGGTTTTTGGCTACACCTTC
V: TRBV6-5
J: TRBJ1-2
length: 14
size: .
D: TRBD1

CDR3: CASSSITGGANVLTF
DNA: TGCGCCAGCAGCTCGATTACTGGTGGGGCCAACGTCCTGACTTTC
V: TRBV5-1
J: TRBJ2-6
length: 15
size: .
D: .

CDR3: CSVEAARVYTEAFF
DNA: TGCAGCGTTGAAGCGGCCAGGGTTTACACTGAAGCTTTCTTT
V: TRBV29-1
J: TRBJ1-1
length: 14
size: .
D: .

CDR3: CASSQEAGGNVNQPQHF
DNA: TGCGCCAGCAGCCAAGAGGCAGGGGGAAATGTCAATCAGCCCCAGCATTTT
V: TRBV4-3
J: TRBJ1-5
length: 17
size: .
D: TRBD1

CDR3: CASSFGRQNYGYTF
DNA: TGTGCCAGCAGTTTCGGTCGACAGAACTATGGCTACACCTTC
V: TRBV27
J: TRBJ1-2
length: 14
size: .
D: .

CDR3: CASSIYAAEKLFF
DNA: TGTGCCAGTAGTATCTATGCCGCCGAAAAACTGTTTTTT
V: TRBV19
J: TRBJ1-4
length: 13
size: .
D: .

CDR3: CASSISDNFYEQYF
DNA: TGTGCCAGCAGCATTTCCGACAACTTTTACGAGCAGTACTTC
V: TRBV28
J: TRBJ2-7
length: 14
size: .
D: .

CDR3: CAVSRSGQGTGTEAFF
DNA: TGTGCCGTTAGCCGTTCGGGACAGGGGACCGGGACTGAAGCTTTCTTT
V: TRBV10-3
J: TRBJ1-1
length: 16
size: .
D: TRBD1

CDR3: CASSVPAQGQETQYF
DNA: TGTGCCAGCAGCGTGCCGGCACAGGGCCAAGAGACCCAGTACTTC
V: TRBV5-4
J: TRBJ2-5
length: 15
size: .
D: .

CDR3: CASSRKEASGRALVTDTQYF
DNA: TGTGCCAGCTCACGAAAAGAGGCCAGCGGGAGGGCCCTCGTGACAGATACGCAGTATTTT
V: TRBV18
J: TRBJ2-3
length: 20
size: .
D: TRBD2

CDR3: CASSFPTSGGPYNEQFF
DNA: TGTGCCAGCAGCTTCCCGACTAGCGGGGGGCCCTACAATGAGCAGTTCTTC
V: TRBV7-2
J: TRBJ2-1
length: 17
size: .
D: TRBD2

CDR3: CASSGQNRGLPGPHNEQFF
DNA: TGTGCCAGCAGTGGTCAGAACAGGGGCCTCCCAGGGCCCCACAATGAGCAGTTCTTC
V: TRBV6-4
J: TRBJ2-1
length: 19
size: .
D: TRBD1

CDR3: CASSPDGWWTEAFF
DNA: TGTGCCAGCAGTCCTGACGGGTGGTGGACTGAAGCTTTCTTT
V: TRBV28
J: TRBJ1-1
length: 14
size: .
D: .

CDR3: CASSFMGQINTGELFF
DNA: TGTGCCAGCAGTTTTATGGGGCAGATTAACACCGGGGAGCTGTTTTTT
V: TRBV27
J: TRBJ2-2
length: 16
size: .
D: .

CDR3: CASSLIRGDYGYTF
DNA: TGTGCCAGCAGCTTGATAAGGGGCGACTATGGCTACACCTTC
V: TRBV5-6
J: TRBJ1-2
length: 14
size: .
D: .

CDR3: CATSREVGGVDGYTF
DNA: TGTGCCACCAGCAGAGAGGTGGGGGGAGTGGATGGCTACACCTTC
V: TRBV15
J: TRBJ1-2
length: 15
size: .
D: .

CDR3: CASSPTGQGTYEQYF
DNA: TGTGCCAGCTCACCAACGGGACAGGGTACCTACGAGCAGTACTTC
V: TRBV18
J: TRBJ2-7
length: 15
size: .
D: TRBD1

CDR3: CASSLGLQETQYF
DNA: TGTGCCAGCAGCTTAGGTCTACAAGAGACCCAGTACTTC
V: TRBV11-1
J: TRBJ2-5
length: 13
size: .
D: .

CDR3: CASSLVREAEAFF
DNA: TGTGCCAGCAGCTTAGTCCGGGAGGCTGAAGCTTTCTTT
V: TRBV7-2
J: TRBJ1-1
length: 13
size: .
D: .

CDR3: CASSLFEGTQYF
DNA: TGTGCCAGCAGCTTATTCGAGGGGACCCAGTACTTC
V: TRBV11-2
J: TRBJ2-5
length: 12
size: .
D: .